These 6 T cell receptor beta chains originate from one sample sequenced in a study of shared clonotypes between healthy human individuals. Some clones are missing from TCRdb's copy, which holds only in-frame ones; the method was immunoSEQ multiplex PCR. The repertoire holds over a million clones, around 78% seen once, with about 0.52% in the top ten. Specimen: memory CD4+ T cells from PBMCs. Subset denoted: CD45RA-negative fraction. Every receptor here comes from a man aged 18 to 35 in good health. Some clones in this sample may be carry-over from other donors' samples.

This clone appeared once. The chain employs TRBV9 and TRBJ1-1, with unresolved D. Germline loops: CDR1 SGDLS, CDR2 YYNGEE. The CDR3 runs to 13 residues. The V end lost 4 bases, the J end lost 4 bases, and 11 bases lay between the germline ends. The CDR3 here is CASSSTPFTEAFF. CDR3 nucleotides: TGTGCCAGCAGCTCGACACCTTTCACTGAAGCTTTCTTT.

The V and J genes are TRBV7-8 and TRBJ1-2; 8 bases match TRBD1. With 5 bases clipped from V and 3 bases from J, the junction kept 5 bases outside the gene matches. In germline, CDR1 is SGHVS, CDR2 FQNEAQ. CDR3 length equals 14 residues. CDR3 sequence reads: CASSIQGGDYGYTF. The DNA for the CDR3 is TGTGCCAGCAGCATACAGGGGGGGGACTATGGCTACACCTTC.

This clone was seen a few times. The V and J genes are TRBV11-1 and TRBJ2-6; D possibly corresponds to TRBD2 (6 bases). Germline CDR1 and CDR2: SGHAT and FQDESV (reference sequence). The CDR3 length is 15 residues. V was cut by 3 bases and J by 3 bases, with 9 bases left in between. This chain's CDR3 is CASSFQGGGANVLTF. The DNA of the CDR3 is TGTGCCAGCAGCTTTCAGGGAGGTGGGGCCAACGTCCTGACTTTC.

This clone has just one count. The genes are TRBV6-5 and TRBJ1-5; D gene unclear. Deletions cut 2 bases from V and 3 bases from J, with 11 bases between. CDR3 size: 15 residues. CDR1 MNHEY and CDR2 SVGAGI come from the germline V gene. CDR3 nucleotide sequence: TGTGCCAGCAGTTACGAGGTGACACACAATCAGCCCCAGCATTTT. It is translated as CASSYEVTHNQPQHF.

On this clone itself: At one end, the junction sequence differs from germline, possibly due to a read error. The chain links TRBV2 to TRBJ1-2; D ambiguous. CDR3 length equals 13 residues. The germline CDR1 and CDR2 sequences are SNHLY and FYNNEI. The CDR3 DNA reads as TGTGCGAGCACGGGGATCTATAACTATGGCTACACCTTC. This encodes CASTGIYNYGYTF.

This chain joins TRBV29-1 and TRBJ2-7, with D unclear. CDR1 SQVTM and CDR2 ANQGSEA come from the germline V gene. V lost 1 base to trimming and J lost 5 bases, with 6 bases between them. CDR3 size: 11 residues. DNA for the CDR3: TGCAGCGTTGAAGGGCGGAACGAGCAGTACTTC. Translating it yields CSVEGRNEQYF.